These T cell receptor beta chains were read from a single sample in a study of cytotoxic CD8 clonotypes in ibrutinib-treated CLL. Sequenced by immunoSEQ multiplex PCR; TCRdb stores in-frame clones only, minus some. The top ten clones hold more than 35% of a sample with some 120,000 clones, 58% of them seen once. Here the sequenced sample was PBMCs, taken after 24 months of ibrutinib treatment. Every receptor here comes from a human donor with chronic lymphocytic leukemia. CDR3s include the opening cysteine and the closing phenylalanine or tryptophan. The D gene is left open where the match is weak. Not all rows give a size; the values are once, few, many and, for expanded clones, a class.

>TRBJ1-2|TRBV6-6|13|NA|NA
CASSNTGTYGYTF
TGTGCCAGCAGCAACACCGGGACGTATGGCTACACCTTC
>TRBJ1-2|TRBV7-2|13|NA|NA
CASSLAGNYGYTF
TGTGCCAGCAGCTTAGCTGGGAACTATGGCTACACCTTC
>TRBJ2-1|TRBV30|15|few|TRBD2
CAWSGGTGNYNEQFF
TGTGCCTGGTCGGGGGGAACGGGGAACTACAATGAGCAGTTCTTC
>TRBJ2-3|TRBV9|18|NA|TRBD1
CASSPRTGGLTGTDTQYF
TGTGCCAGCAGCCCCCGGACAGGGGGCTTAACTGGCACAGATACGCAGTATTTT
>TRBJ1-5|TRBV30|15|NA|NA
CAWSPLGDDNQPQHF
TGTGCCTGGAGCCCATTGGGGGACGACAATCAGCCCCAGCATTTT
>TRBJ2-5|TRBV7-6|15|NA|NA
CASSSPTALGETQYF
TGTGCCAGCAGCTCGCCGACAGCGCTCGGGGAGACCCAGTACTTC
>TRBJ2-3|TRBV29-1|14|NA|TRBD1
CSGLTGGAPDTQYF
TGCAGCGGCCTGACAGGGGGCGCGCCAGATACGCAGTATTTT
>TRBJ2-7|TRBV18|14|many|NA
CASSPRDSQDEQYF
TGTGCCAGCTCACCCAGGGACTCCCAGGACGAGCAGTACTTC
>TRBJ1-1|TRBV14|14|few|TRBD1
CASSQGTGSTEAFF
TGTGCCAGCAGCCAAGGGACAGGAAGCACTGAAGCTTTCTTT
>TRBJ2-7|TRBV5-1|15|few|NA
CASSLVFRGAYEQYF
TGCGCCAGCAGCTTGGTTTTCAGGGGTGCTTACGAGCAGTACTTC
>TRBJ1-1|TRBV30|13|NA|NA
CAWSAEGTTEAFF
TGTGCCTGGAGCGCGGAGGGTACGACTGAAGCTTTCTTT
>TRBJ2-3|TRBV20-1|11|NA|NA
CSARREDTQYF
TGCAGTGCTAGGAGGGAGGATACGCAGTATTTT
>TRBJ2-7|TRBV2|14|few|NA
CASRINRATYEQYF
TGTGCCAGCAGGATAAACAGGGCGACCTACGAGCAGTACTTC
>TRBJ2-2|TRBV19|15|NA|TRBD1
CASAPGTANTGELFF
TGTGCCAGTGCCCCCGGGACAGCGAACACCGGGGAGCTGTTTTTT
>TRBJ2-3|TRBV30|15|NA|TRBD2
CAWSAPLRAQRGDLF
TGTGCCTGGAGTGCCCCTCTCCGGGCGCAGCGGGGGGACCTTTTT
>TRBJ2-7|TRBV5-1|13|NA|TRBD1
CASSGDRGQEQYF
TGCGCCAGCAGCGGCGACAGGGGGCAAGAGCAGTACTTC
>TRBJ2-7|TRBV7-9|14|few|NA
CASSLEGSSYEQYF
TGTGCCAGCAGCTTAGAGGGCAGCTCCTACGAGCAGTACTTC
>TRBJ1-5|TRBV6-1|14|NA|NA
CASSATGFTQPQHF
TGTGCCAGCAGTGCCACAGGGTTCACTCAGCCCCAGCATTTT
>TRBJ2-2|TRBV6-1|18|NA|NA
CASSEFFGRLSTAGELFF
TGTGCCAGCAGTGAATTTTTTGGGAGGCTAAGCACAGCCGGGGAGCTGTTTTTT
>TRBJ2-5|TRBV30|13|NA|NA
CAWSVASGETQYF
TGTGCCTGGAGTGTAGCTAGTGGAGAGACCCAGTACTTC
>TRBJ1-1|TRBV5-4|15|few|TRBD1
CASSFGQGLNTEAFF
TGTGCCAGCAGCTTCGGACAGGGACTGAACACTGAAGCTTTCTTT
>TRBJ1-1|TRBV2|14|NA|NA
CASSTGYLNTEAFF
TGTGCCAGCAGTACAGGGTACTTGAACACTGAAGCTTTCTTT
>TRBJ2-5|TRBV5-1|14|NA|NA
CASSLGANQETQYF
TGCGCCAGCAGCTTGGGGGCGAACCAAGAGACCCAGTACTTC
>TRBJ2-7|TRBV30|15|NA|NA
CAWSGGLTGGDEQYF
TGTGCCTGGAGTGGCGGTCTAACAGGGGGGGACGAGCAGTACTTC